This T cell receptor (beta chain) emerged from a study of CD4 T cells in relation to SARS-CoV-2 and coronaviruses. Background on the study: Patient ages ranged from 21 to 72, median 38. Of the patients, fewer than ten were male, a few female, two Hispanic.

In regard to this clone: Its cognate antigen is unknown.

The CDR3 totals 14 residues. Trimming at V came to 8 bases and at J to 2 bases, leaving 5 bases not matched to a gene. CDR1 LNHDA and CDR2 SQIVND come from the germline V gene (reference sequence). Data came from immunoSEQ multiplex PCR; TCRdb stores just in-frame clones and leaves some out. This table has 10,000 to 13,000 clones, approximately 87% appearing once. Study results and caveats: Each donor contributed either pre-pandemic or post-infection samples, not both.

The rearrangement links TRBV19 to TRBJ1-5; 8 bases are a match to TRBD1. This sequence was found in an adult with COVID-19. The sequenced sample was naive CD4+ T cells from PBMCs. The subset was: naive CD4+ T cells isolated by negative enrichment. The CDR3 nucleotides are TGTGCCAGTGGACAGGGATTTGGCAATCAGCCCCAGCATTTT. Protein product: CASGQGFGNQPQHF. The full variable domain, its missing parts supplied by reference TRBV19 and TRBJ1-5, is DGGITQSPKYLFRKEGQNVTLSCEQNLNHDAMYWYRQDPGQGLRLIYYSQIVNDFQKGDIAEGYSVSREKKESFPLTVTSAQKNPTAFYLCASGQGFGNQPQHFGDGTRLSIL.